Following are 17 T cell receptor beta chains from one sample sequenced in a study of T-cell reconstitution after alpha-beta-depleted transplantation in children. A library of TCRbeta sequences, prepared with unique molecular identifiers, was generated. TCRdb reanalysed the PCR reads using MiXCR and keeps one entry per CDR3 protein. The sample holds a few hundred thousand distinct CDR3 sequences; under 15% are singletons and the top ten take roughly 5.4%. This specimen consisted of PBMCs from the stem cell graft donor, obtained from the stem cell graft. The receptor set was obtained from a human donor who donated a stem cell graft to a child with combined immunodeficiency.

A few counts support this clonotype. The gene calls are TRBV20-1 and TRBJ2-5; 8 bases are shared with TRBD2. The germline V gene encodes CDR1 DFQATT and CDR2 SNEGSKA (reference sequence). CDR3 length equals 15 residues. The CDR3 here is CRPVGAGGPMETQYF. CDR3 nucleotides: TGCAGGCCAGTGGGCGCGGGGGGTCCCATGGAGACCCAGTACTTC.

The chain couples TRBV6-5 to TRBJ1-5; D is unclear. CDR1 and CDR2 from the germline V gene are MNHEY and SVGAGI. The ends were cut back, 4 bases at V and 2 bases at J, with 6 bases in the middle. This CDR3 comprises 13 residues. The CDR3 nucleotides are TGTGCCAGCAGTTCGGTAGGCAATCAGCCCCAGCATTTT. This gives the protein CASSSVGNQPQHF.

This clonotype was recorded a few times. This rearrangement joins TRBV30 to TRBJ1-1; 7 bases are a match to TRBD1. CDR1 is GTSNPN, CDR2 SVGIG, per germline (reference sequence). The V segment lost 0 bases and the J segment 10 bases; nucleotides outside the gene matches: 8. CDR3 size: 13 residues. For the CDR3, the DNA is TGTGCCTGGAGTGTACGGGGGTCAGGGGGAGCTTTCTTT. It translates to CAWSVRGSGGAFF.

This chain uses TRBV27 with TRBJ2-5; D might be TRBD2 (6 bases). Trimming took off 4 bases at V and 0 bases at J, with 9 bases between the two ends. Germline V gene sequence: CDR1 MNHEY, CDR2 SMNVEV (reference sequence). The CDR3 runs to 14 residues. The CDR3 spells CASSSGTYQETQYF. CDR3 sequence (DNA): TGTGCCAGCAGTTCAGGGACTTACCAAGAGACCCAGTACTTC.

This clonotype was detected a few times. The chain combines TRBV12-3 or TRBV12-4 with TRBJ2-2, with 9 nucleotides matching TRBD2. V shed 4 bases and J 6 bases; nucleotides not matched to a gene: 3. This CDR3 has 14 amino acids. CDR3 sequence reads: CASSSRTSAGELFF. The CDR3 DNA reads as TGTGCCAGCAGTTCCCGGACTAGCGCCGGGGAGCTGTTTTTT.

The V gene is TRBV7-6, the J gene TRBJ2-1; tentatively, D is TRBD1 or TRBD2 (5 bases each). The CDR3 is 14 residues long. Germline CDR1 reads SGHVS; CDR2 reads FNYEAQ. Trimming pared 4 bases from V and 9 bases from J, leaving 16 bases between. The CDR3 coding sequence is TGTGCCAGCAGCTCCCAACGAGAGAGGGGTGAGCAGTTCTTC. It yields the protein CASSSQRERGEQFF.

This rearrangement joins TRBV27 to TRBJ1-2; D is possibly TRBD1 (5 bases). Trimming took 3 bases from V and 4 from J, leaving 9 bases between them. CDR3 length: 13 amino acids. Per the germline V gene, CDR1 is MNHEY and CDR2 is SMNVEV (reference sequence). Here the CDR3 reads CASSLGRTYGYTF. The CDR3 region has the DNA TGTGCCAGCAGTTTGGGACGGACCTATGGCTACACCTTC.

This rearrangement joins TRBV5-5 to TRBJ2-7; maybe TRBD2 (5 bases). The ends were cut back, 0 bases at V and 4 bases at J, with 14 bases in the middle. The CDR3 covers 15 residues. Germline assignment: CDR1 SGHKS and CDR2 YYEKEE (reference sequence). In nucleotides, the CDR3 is TGTGCCAGCAGCTTGGGGACCGGGAATACTTACGAGCAGTACTTC. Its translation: CASSLGTGNTYEQYF.

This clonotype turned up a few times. CDR3 amino acids: CASSPKVAGDYNEQFF. CDR3 nucleotides: TGTGCCAGCAGCCCTAAGGTAGCGGGGGACTACAATGAGCAGTTCTTC. The genes are TRBV7-6 and TRBJ2-1; 9 bases are a match to TRBD2. Germline V CDR1 and CDR2: SGHVS, FNYEAQ. V trimming: 5 bases; J trimming: 3 bases; junction bases outside the gene matches: 8. This CDR3 region has 16 residues.

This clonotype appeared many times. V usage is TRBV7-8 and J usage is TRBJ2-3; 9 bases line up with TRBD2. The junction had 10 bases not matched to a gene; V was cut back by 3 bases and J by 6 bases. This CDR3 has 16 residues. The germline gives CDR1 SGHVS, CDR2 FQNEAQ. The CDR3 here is CASSLSAGGRWDTQYF. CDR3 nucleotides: TGTGCCAGCAGCTTGTCGGCGGGGGGGCGTTGGGATACGCAGTATTTT.

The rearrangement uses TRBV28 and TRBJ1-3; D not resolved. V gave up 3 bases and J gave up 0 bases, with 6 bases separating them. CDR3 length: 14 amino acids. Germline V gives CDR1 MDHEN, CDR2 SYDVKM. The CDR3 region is CASSFRGSGNTIYF. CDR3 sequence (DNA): TGTGCCAGCAGTTTTCGGGGCTCTGGAAACACCATATATTTT.

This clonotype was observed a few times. For the CDR3, the DNA is TGTGCCAGCAGCCCGCCGACAGCGGGCACAGATACGCAGTATTTT. Translation: CASSPPTAGTDTQYF. The rearrangement joins TRBV5-6 to TRBJ2-3, with D perhaps being TRBD1 or TRBD2 (5 bases each). V was trimmed by 4 bases and J by 1 base, leaving 13 bases between them. This CDR3 contains 15 residues. The germline V gene encodes CDR1 SGHDT and CDR2 YYEEEE.

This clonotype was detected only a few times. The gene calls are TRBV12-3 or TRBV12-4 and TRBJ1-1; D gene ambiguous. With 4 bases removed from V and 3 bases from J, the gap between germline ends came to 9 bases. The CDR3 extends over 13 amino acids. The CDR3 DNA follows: TGTGCCAGCAGTTCAGAGTTCCACACTGAAGCTTTCTTT. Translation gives CASSSEFHTEAFF.

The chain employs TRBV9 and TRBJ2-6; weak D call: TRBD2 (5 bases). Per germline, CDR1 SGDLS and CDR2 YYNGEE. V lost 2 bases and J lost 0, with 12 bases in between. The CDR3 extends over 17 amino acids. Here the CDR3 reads CASSVSTRDSGANVLTF. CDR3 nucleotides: TGTGCCAGCAGCGTCTCCACCCGGGACTCTGGGGCCAACGTCCTGACTTTC.

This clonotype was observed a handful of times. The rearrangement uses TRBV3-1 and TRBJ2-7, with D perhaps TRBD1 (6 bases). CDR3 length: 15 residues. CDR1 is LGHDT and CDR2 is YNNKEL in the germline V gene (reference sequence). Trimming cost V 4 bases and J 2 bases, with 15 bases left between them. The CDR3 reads CASSPGGTGPYEQYF. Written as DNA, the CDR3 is TGTGCCAGCAGCCCAGGTGGAACAGGGCCCTACGAGCAGTACTTC.

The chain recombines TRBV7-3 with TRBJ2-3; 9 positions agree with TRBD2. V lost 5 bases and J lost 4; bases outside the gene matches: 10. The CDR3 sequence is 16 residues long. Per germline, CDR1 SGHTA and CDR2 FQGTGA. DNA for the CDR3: TGTGCCAGCAGCCTAGGAGGGCGGGGGGGCGCAGATACGCAGTATTTT. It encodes CASSLGGRGGADTQYF.

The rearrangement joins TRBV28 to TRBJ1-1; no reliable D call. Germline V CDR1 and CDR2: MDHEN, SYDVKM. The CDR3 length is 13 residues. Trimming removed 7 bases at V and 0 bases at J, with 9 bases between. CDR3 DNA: TGTGCCAGCATTCCGACCCTGAACACTGAAGCTTTCTTT. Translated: CASIPTLNTEAFF.